The clone carrying this TCR beta chain was detected a few times. Its antigen is unknown. This sample was included in a study of beta chain features in type 1 diabetes. Germline CDR1 and CDR2: MNHNY and SVGAGI (reference sequence). This CDR3 region has 16 residues. J was trimmed by 4 bases and V by 0 bases; bases with no gene match: 8. Sequenced material consisted of expressed TCRB transcripts (all of the isolated RNA was reverse transcribed). TCRdb's table, derived via immunoSEQ multiplex PCR, lists solely in-frame clones and lacks some. The sample records more than 300,000 clones, over 8.5% being singletons. The study's findings and limits: Among patients with Type 1 diabetes, TCRB CDR3s were moderately but significantly shorter in every one of the four CD4+ subsets. No resolution was reached here on whether HLA type influences TCRB rearrangement. With patients and controls alike, PCR might favor shorter templates to an equal degree.

What was sequenced was central memory CD4+ T cells from blood. The sequence came from a man aged 25 to 40 with type 1 diabetes. The rearrangement uses TRBV6-6 and TRBJ2-5, with TRBD2 matching 7 bases. The CDR3 bases are TGTGCCAGCAGTTACTCGAGCGCGGGAGACGGAGAGACCCAGTACTTC. Amino acids: CASSYSSAGDGETQYF.